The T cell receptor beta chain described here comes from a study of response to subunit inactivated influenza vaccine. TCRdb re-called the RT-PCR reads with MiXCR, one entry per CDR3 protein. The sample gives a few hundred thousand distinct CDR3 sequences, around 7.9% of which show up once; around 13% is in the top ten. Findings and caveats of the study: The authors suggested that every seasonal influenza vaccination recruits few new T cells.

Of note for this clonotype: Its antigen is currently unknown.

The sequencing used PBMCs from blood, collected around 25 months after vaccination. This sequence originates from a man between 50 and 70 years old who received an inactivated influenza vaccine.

The chain's CDR3 is CASSDYGGGRLREQFF. The CDR3 region has the DNA TGTGCCAGCAGCGATTATGGGGGGGGACGTTTAAGAGAGCAGTTCTTC. This chain links TRBV11-3 with TRBJ2-1; 7 nucleotides agree with TRBD2. V gave up 5 bases and J gave up 10 bases; unmatched junction bases: 17. This CDR3 spans 16 amino acids. The germline V gene has CDR1 SGHNT and CDR2 YENEEA.